These 27 T cell receptor beta chains came from one sample sequenced in a study of identical twins. TCRdb passed the 5' RACE reads through MiXCR, listing each CDR3 protein once. Of some 1,700,000 distinct CDR3 sequences in the sample, 32% are singletons; the top ten hold less than 0.35%. The sample comprised cord blood. These receptors were taken from a newborn girl in good health.

V and J are TRBV18 and TRBJ2-3; D unclear. Trimming left V 5 bases short and J 2 bases short, with 14 bases between. The germline gives CDR1 KGHSH, CDR2 LQKENI. There are 15 residues in the CDR3. CDR3 sequence (DNA): TGTGCCAGCTCAGCCACCGCCGGTTCCACAGATACGCAGTATTTT. Its protein product is CASSATAGSTDTQYF.

The rearrangement links TRBV20-1 to TRBJ2-5; D remains ambiguous. V gave up 3 bases and J gave up 3 bases, with 8 bases separating them. The CDR3 totals 12 residues. Germline CDR1 and CDR2: DFQATT and SNEGSKA (reference sequence). This CDR3 is CSASGLEETQYF. CDR3 nucleotides: TGCAGTGCTAGCGGTCTCGAAGAGACCCAGTACTTC.

The rearrangement uses TRBV20-1 and TRBJ2-7, with TRBD2 as a possible D gene (6 bases). Trimming took 5 bases from V and 3 from J, leaving 14 bases between them. This CDR3 has 13 amino acids. The germline gives CDR1 DFQATT, CDR2 SNEGSKA (reference sequence). The CDR3 sequence is CSAGAGTFYEQYF. CDR3 DNA: TGCAGTGCTGGGGCCGGGACTTTCTACGAGCAGTACTTC.

The gene calls are TRBV15 and TRBJ1-1; D is ambiguous. The CDR3 contains 16 residues. Germline CDR1 LNHNV, CDR2 YYDKDF (reference sequence). Trimming pared 0 bases from V and 1 base from J, leaving 12 bases between. CDR3 region: CATSRDLWHQNTEAFF. The CDR3, as DNA: TGTGCCACCAGCAGAGATTTATGGCACCAGAACACTGAAGCTTTCTTT.

Concerning this clonotype: It may be a read error: a sequence one base away is much more abundant. The chain links TRBV6-6 to TRBJ1-1; D not certain. The CDR3 spans 11 residues. Looked up from germline, CDR1 is MNHNY and CDR2 is SVGAGI (reference sequence). V was cut by 2 bases and J by 4 bases, with 2 bases left in between. In DNA form, the CDR3 reads TGTGCCAGCAGTTACATCACTGAAGCTTTCTTT. This encodes CASSYITEAFF.

About this clonotype: The junction does not match germline at one end; this may be a read error. The chain is built from TRBV13 and TRBJ2-7, with D perhaps matching TRBD1 (5 bases). The V gene's germline CDR1 is PRHDT and CDR2 FYEKMQ (reference sequence). The CDR3 contains 14 residues. The CDR3 sequence is CASGLGVLYNEQYF. CDR3 DNA sequence: TGCGCCTCAGGGCTAGGGGTCCTCTACAATGAGCAGTACTTC.

This clonotype was picked up many times. The chain employs TRBV29-1 and TRBJ2-1, with TRBD2 identical over 9 bases. CDR1 is SQVTM, CDR2 ANQGSEA, per germline. This CDR3 is built from 14 residues. With 0 bases clipped from V and 6 bases from J, the junction kept 3 bases outside the gene matches. CDR3 sequence (DNA): TGCAGCGTTGAAGAAGGTAGCGGGAGCAATGAGCAGTTCTTC. Translation gives CSVEEGSGSNEQFF.

The chain carries TRBV20-1 and TRBJ2-3, with D perhaps assigned TRBD1 or TRBD2 (5 bases each). Trimming pared 3 bases from V and 1 base from J, leaving 20 bases between. Germline V gives CDR1 DFQATT, CDR2 SNEGSKA (reference sequence). The CDR3 runs 17 residues. The CDR3 DNA sequence: TGCAGTGCTAGGACCAAGTGGGGGACCCGGGGCACAGATACGCAGTATTTT. This codes for CSARTKWGTRGTDTQYF.

The chain joins TRBV29-1 to TRBJ2-1; possibly TRBD1 for D (6 bases). The ends were cut back, 7 bases at V and 3 bases at J, with 16 bases in the middle. CDR1 and CDR2 from the germline V gene are SQVTM and ANQGSEA. The CDR3 contains 14 residues. This CDR3 is CSAEQGFHYNEQFF. The DNA for the CDR3 is TGCAGCGCAGAACAGGGTTTTCACTACAATGAGCAGTTCTTC.

The J gene is TRBJ1-2, the V gene TRBV6-2 or TRBV6-3; 7 nucleotides match TRBD1. This CDR3 has 15 amino acids. Germline CDR1 MNHEY, CDR2 SVGEGT. Trimming cost V 6 bases and J 2 bases; bases outside gene matches: 9. CDR3 residues: CASRPQGVSNYGYTF. CDR3 in DNA: TGTGCCAGCAGACCTCAGGGGGTGTCGAACTATGGCTACACCTTC.

The CDR3 DNA reads TGTGCCAGCGGTTCCATGGGGAGGACGGAGCAGTACTTC. Translated: CASGSMGRTEQYF. The V gene is TRBV6-5, the J gene TRBJ2-4; the D gene is possibly TRBD2 (6 bases). The CDR3 runs 13 residues. Trimming left V 8 bases short and J 13 bases short, with 21 bases between. CDR1 is MNHEY, CDR2 SVGAGI, per germline.

The chain links TRBV6-1 to TRBJ2-4, with no clear D. The CDR3 has 17 residues. V was clipped by 2 bases and J by 0 bases, with 14 bases between them. Germline CDR1 is MNHNS and CDR2 is SASEGT. CDR3 residues: CASSERLALLAKNIQYF. The CDR3 coding sequence is TGTGCCAGCAGTGAAAGGTTGGCACTTTTAGCCAAAAACATTCAGTACTTC.

The chain uses TRBV20-1 and TRBJ2-3; 8 bases are shared with TRBD1. From germline, CDR1 is DFQATT and CDR2 SNEGSKA (reference sequence). The V segment lost 0 bases and the J segment 4 bases; nucleotides outside the gene matches: 6. The CDR3 covers 15 residues. CDR3 coding DNA: TGCAGTGCTAGAGATGGGGGACAGGCTTCAGATACGCAGTATTTT. Its translation: CSARDGGQASDTQYF.

The chain uses TRBV11-3 and TRBJ2-1; TRBD2 matches 7 bases. This CDR3 region has 15 residues. The trim removed 5 bases at V and 2 bases at J, leaving 6 bases unmatched. Germline assignment: CDR1 SGHNT and CDR2 YENEEA. The CDR3 sequence: CASSLGLETYNEQFF. CDR3 coding DNA: TGTGCCAGCAGCCTAGGACTAGAGACCTACAATGAGCAGTTCTTC.

In its sample, this clonotype was seen many times. The chain has TRBV4-2 and TRBJ2-3; maybe TRBD2 (5 bases). Trimming stripped 3 bases from V and 5 bases from J, with 9 bases between. This CDR3 comprises 13 residues. Germline V gene lookup returns CDR1 LGHNA and CDR2 YNFKEQ. CDR3 sequence: CASSQDSVDTQYF. The CDR3 DNA follows: TGTGCCAGCAGCCAGGATAGCGTAGATACGCAGTATTTT.

Concerning this clonotype itself: A much larger clone lies one base from this, so it may be a read error. In this CDR3 the conserved last residue, phenylalanine or tryptophan, is missing, so a read error is likely. This chain uses TRBV5-1 with TRBJ2-7; TRBD2 might be the D (6 bases). This CDR3 has 14 residues. Germline CDR1 reads SGHRS; CDR2 reads YFSETQ. The V and J ends lost 6 bases and 2 bases respectively, with 15 bases between them. The CDR3 DNA is TGCGCCAGCAAACAAGCGGGTTTACCCTACGAGCAGTACTAC. Protein: CASKQAGLPYEQYY.

This clonotype was observed at least ten times. V usage is TRBV5-1 and J usage is TRBJ2-1; no definite D call. With 2 bases removed from V and 5 bases from J, the gap between germline ends came to 8 bases. The CDR3 is 13 residues long. Germline CDR1 and CDR2: SGHRS and YFSETQ. CDR3 protein: CASSFKLNNEQFF. CDR3 sequence (DNA): TGCGCCAGCAGCTTTAAGCTGAACAATGAGCAGTTCTTC.

The rearrangement uses TRBV4-2 and TRBJ2-5, with 11 bases that match TRBD2. CDR3 length: 18 amino acids. J was trimmed by 11 bases and V by 4 bases; bases with no gene match: 21. Germline assignment: CDR1 LGHNA and CDR2 YNFKEQ. CDR3 in DNA: TGTGCCAGCAGCCCACACATCCTAGCGGGGGGCATCTACAATGAGCAGTACTTC. Translating it yields CASSPHILAGGIYNEQYF.

This chain links TRBV4-1 with TRBJ1-1; D is unresolved. V was shortened by 1 base and J by 2 bases, with 11 bases between the two germline ends. CDR1 and CDR2 (germline): MGHRA, YSYEKL. CDR3 length: 15 amino acids. CDR3: CASSQATGVNTEAFF. CDR3 DNA sequence: TGCGCCAGCAGCCAAGCCACCGGGGTTAACACTGAAGCTTTCTTT.

V and J are TRBV7-8 and TRBJ2-3, with D possibly TRBD1 on 6 matching bases. V lost 5 bases, J lost 8 bases, and 23 bases lay in between. Looked up from germline, CDR1 is SGHVS and CDR2 is FQNEAQ. The CDR3 has 16 amino acids. The CDR3 nucleotides read TGTGCCAGCAGCCTCCCGAACAGGGTTACCCAACGTACGCAGTATTTT. Its translation is CASSLPNRVTQRTQYF.

In this sample, this clonotype turned up a few times. This sequence joins TRBV3-1 and TRBJ2-1; TRBD1 matches 7 bases. The V and J ends lost 3 bases and 2 bases, in that order; junction bases with no gene match: 10. Germline CDR1 is LGHDT and CDR2 is YNNKEL (reference sequence). The CDR3 has 17 amino acids. The CDR3 coding sequence is TGTGCCAGCAGCCACATAATTAAGGACAGGCCCTACAATGAGCAGTTCTTC. It specifies CASSHIIKDRPYNEQFF.

In this sample, this clonotype turned up once. A junction end diverges from the germline sequence, so it may reflect a read error. The chain carries TRBV28 and TRBJ2-7, with 11 bases fitting TRBD1. The CDR3 contains 15 residues. Germline CDR1 and CDR2: MDHEN and SYDVKM. The CDR3 region is CAGSLWTGGGYEQYF. CDR3 nucleotides: TGTGCCGGCAGTTTATGGACAGGGGGCGGGTACGAGCAGTACTTC. Filled out from reference TRBV28 and TRBJ2-7, the complete variable domain reads DVKVTQSSRYLVKRTGEKVFLECVQDMDHENMFWYRQDPGLGLRLIYFSYDVKMKEKGDIPEGYSVSREKKERFSLILESASTNQTSMYLCAGSLWTGGGYEQYFGPGTRLTVT.

The sample holds a few counts of this clonotype. This chain links TRBV5-8 with TRBJ2-5; no reliable D call. V lost 0 bases and J 3 bases, leaving 9 bases between the germline ends. The CDR3 contains 14 residues. Germline-derived CDR1 and CDR2 are SGHTS and YDEGEE. The CDR3 loop is CASSLEGREETQYF. The CDR3, as DNA: TGTGCCAGCAGCTTGGAAGGCCGAGAAGAGACCCAGTACTTC.

This chain uses TRBV25-1 with TRBJ1-6; D is uncertain. With 3 bases removed from V and 6 bases from J, the gap between germline ends came to 3 bases. This CDR3 contains 12 residues. Germline V gene sequence: CDR1 MGHDK, CDR2 SYGVNS. DNA for the CDR3: TGTGCCAGCAGTGATTCTAATTCACCCCTCCACTTT. Translation gives CASSDSNSPLHF. Full variable domain (missing parts from reference TRBV25-1 and TRBJ1-6): EADIYQTPRYLVIGTGKKITLECSQTMGHDKMYWYQQDPGMELHLIHYSYGVNSTEKGDLSSESTVSRIRTEHFPLTLESARPSHTSQYLCASSDSNSPLHFGNGTRLTVT.

The V gene is TRBV7-9, the J gene TRBJ2-7, with D uncertain. The V end lost 4 bases, the J end lost 2 bases, and 9 bases lay between the germline ends. The CDR3 runs 13 residues. Germline V lookup: CDR1 SEHNR, CDR2 FQNEAQ (reference sequence). For the CDR3, the DNA is TGTGCCAGCAGCTCCCGCGGAACCTACGAGCAGTACTTC. It encodes CASSSRGTYEQYF.

There are many counts of this clonotype. The V and J genes are TRBV5-1 and TRBJ1-2, with D possibly being TRBD1 (5 bases). The CDR3 has 14 residues. Trimming cost V 7 bases and J 5 bases, with 18 bases left between them. CDR1 is SGHRS, CDR2 YFSETQ, per germline. CDR3 in amino acids: CASSTGTATYGYTF. CDR3 DNA sequence: TGCGCCAGCTCAACCGGGACGGCAACTTATGGCTACACCTTC.

This clonotype was detected a few times. The chain recombines TRBV21-1 with TRBJ2-1; the table's D call, TRBD1, has no DNA check behind it. TRBV21-1 is a pseudogene locus. The CDR3 covers 19 residues. CDR3 nucleotides: TGTGCCAGCAGCAAAGGGTTTGGGGCGGGGGTTCTTTCCTACAATGAGCAGTTCTTC. Its translation: CASSKGFGAGVLSYNEQFF.